This TCR beta chain derives from a study of T-cell reconstitution after alpha-beta-depleted transplantation in children (dated by TCRdb to between 2015 and 2016). Regarding the complete study: Using TCR repertoire profiling, the study followed T-cell immune reconstitution in a quantitative way in children after TCRalphabeta/CD19-depleted allogeneic hematopoietic cell transplantation. Broader findings and caveats from the paper: The apparently early recovery of alphabetaT-cell counts about two months after transplant reportedly depended on only several hundred rapidly expanded clones that came from non-depleted graft cells. In some patients, the high TCRbeta diversity seen at day 60 was put down to recipient T cells and intrathymic progenitors that had survived conditioning. The frequencies of hyperexpanded clones fell over the following months, and after one year, T-cell counts and TCRbeta diversity were mostly attributed to newly produced T cells.

The method was PCR. TCRdb shows the sequencer as Illumina HiSeq 2500. To normalize quantification of the TCRbeta repertoire, the TCR libraries were built with molecular barcoding that relied on unique molecular identifiers. The public sequencing data were trimmed at Q25 with fastp and processed into clonotypes with MiXCR by TCRdb, which kept only in-frame beta chains. Each CDR3 protein gets just one entry, which takes the most common genes and DNA from the rows behind it. The sample yields approximately 230,000 distinct CDR3 sequences; around 25% were counted once. More than 2% of the sample goes to the ten largest clones. This clonotype was counted many times. There is no known antigen for this receptor. The record has no base qualities; no much larger clone is one base away. The CDR3 goes from the cysteine to the phenylalanine over 16 residues. The DNA shown is the 48-base CDR3, in frame from base 1. Between the V and J ends, shortened by 8 bases and 0 bases respectively, the junction contains 19 bases. CDR1 and CDR2 were assigned from the germline V gene as WSHSY and SAAADI.

The treatment or condition label here, explained by the study, means: allogeneic hematopoietic cell transplantation with graft depleted of TCRalphabeta T cells and CD19 B cells. The children who served as transplant recipients had been given grafts of TCRalphabeta/CD19-depleted allogeneic hematopoietic cells. The chain joins TRBV10-2 to TRBJ1-1; the D gene lacks a confident call. The receptor was isolated from a girl aged 2 to 9 with Fanconi anemia, due to receive a stem cell transplant. The sample consisted of PBMCs, taken before TCRalphabeta/CD19-depleted stem cell transplant. The CDR3 in this case is CASHPGREAVNTEAFF. The DNA reads as follows: TGCGCCAGCCATCCGGGGAGGGAGGCAGTGAACACTGAAGCTTTCTTT.